The clone carrying this TCR beta chain has only one observation. Its antigen is still unknown. The sample comes from a study of shared clonotypes between healthy human individuals. About the research overall: Samples came from a couple of female and three male donors aged 18 to 49.

Whole-study results and caveats: Non-shared clonotypes showed lower generation probabilities than clonotypes common to all four donors.

Sorted-subset replicate PCR reactions were performed with about 210 ng DNA, corresponding to 25,000 to 35,000 T cell genomes. Method: immunoSEQ multiplex PCR; TCRdb's copy keeps in-frame clones and lacks some. The repertoire has around 1,000,000 clones, approximately 77% of them found once; the top ten carry more than 0.85%. The germline V gene encodes CDR1 DFQATT and CDR2 SNEGSKA (reference sequence). V trimming: 5 bases; J trimming: 12 bases; junction bases outside the gene matches: 6. This CDR3 region has 11 residues. Sequenced: memory CD4+ T cells from PBMCs. Subset here: CD45RA-negative fraction. This TCR derives from a man aged 18 to 30 in good health. Some clones in this sample may be carry-over from other donors' samples. The chain carries TRBV20-1 and TRBJ1-1; TRBD1 agrees at 10 bases. Written as DNA, the CDR3 is TGCAGTGCTGACCGGGACAGGGGAACTTTCTTT. This gives the protein CSADRDRGTFF.